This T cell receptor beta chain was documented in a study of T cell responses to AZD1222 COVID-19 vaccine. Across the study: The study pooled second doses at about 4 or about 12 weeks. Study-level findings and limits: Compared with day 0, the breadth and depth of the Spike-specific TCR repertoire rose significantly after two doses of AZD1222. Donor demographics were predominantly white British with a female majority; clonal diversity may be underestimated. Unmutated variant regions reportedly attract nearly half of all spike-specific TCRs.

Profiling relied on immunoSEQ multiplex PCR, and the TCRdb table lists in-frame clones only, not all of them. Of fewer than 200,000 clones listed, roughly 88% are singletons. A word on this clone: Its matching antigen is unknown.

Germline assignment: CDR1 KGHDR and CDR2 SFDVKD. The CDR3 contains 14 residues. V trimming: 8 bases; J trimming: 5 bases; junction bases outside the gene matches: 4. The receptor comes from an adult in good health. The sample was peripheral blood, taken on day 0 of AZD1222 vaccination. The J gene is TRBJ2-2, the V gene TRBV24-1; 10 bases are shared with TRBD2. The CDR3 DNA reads TGTGCCACCACTAGCGGGGGCCAAACCGGGGAGCTGTTTTTT. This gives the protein CATTSGGQTGELFF.